One and the same sample provided the 27 T cell receptor beta chains below, sequenced in a study of CD8+ T cells in alopecia areata. Sequencing relied on a cDNA template that was reverse transcribed from extracted RNA. Profiled with immunoSEQ multiplex PCR; TCRdb holds only in-frame clones, not every one. The profile shows approximately 170,000 clones, around three fifths of them singletons. The treatment was: oral pan-JAK inhibitor, 5-10 mg twice daily. The material sequenced was CD4+ T cells sorted from blood, taken at week 24, from a patient treated with tofacitinib. The source of these receptors is a human donor with alopecia areata.

The V call is TRBV9, the J call TRBJ2-7, with TRBD1 matching 12 bases. Per germline, CDR1 SGDLS and CDR2 YYNGEE. The CDR3 totals 16 residues. The V and J ends lost 3 bases and 2 bases, in that order; junction bases with no gene match: 6. The DNA of the CDR3 is TGTGCCAGCAGCGAGGGACAGGGGGCGCAGCCCTACGAGCAGTACTTC. This gives the protein CASSEGQGAQPYEQYF. The full variable domain, with the rest looked up from reference TRBV9 and TRBJ2-7, is DSGVTQTPKHLITATGQRVTLRCSPRSGDLSVYWYQQSLDQGLQFLIQYYNGEERAKGNILERFSAQQFPDLHSELNLSSLELGDSALYFCASSEGQGAQPYEQYFGPGTRLTVT.

The rearrangement uses TRBV6-5 and TRBJ1-1; 7 nucleotides agree with TRBD1. This CDR3 has 15 amino acids. Germline values: CDR1 MNHEY, CDR2 SVGAGI. The junction had 5 bases not matched to a gene; V was cut back by 0 bases and J by 4 bases. The CDR3 sequence is CASSYSLTGPTEAFF. The CDR3 DNA is TGTGCCAGCAGTTACTCCCTGACAGGGCCCACTGAAGCTTTCTTT.

This chain uses TRBV10-3 with TRBJ1-6; D not resolved. The CDR3 contains 14 residues. V was pared by 4 bases and J by 10 bases, with 14 bases between. Germline CDR1 reads ENHRY; CDR2 reads SYGVKD. The CDR3 loop is CAISASGLRSPLHF. The CDR3 bases are TGTGCCATCAGTGCCTCGGGGTTACGGTCACCCCTCCACTTT.

This clone showed up just a few times. This sequence joins TRBV27 and TRBJ2-3; TRBD2 agrees at 9 bases. The V gene's germline CDR1 is MNHEY and CDR2 SMNVEV (reference sequence). The junction had 8 bases not matched to a gene; V was cut back by 5 bases and J by 2 bases. This CDR3 is built from 16 residues. The DNA for the CDR3 is TGTGCCAGCAGTCCCTTAGCGGGGGCCTCCACAGATACGCAGTATTTT. It specifies CASSPLAGASTDTQYF.

The chain combines TRBV6-5 with TRBJ2-5, with D possibly matching TRBD1 (6 bases). Germline-derived CDR1 and CDR2 are MNHEY and SVGAGI. The CDR3 length is 15 residues. Trimming stripped 0 bases from V and 5 bases from J, with 13 bases between. CDR3 nucleotide sequence: TGTGCCAGCAGTTACTCGAATGGGGGCTGGGAGACCCAGTACTTC. It yields the protein CASSYSNGGWETQYF.

This clone was picked up a small number of times. The rearrangement uses TRBV29-1 and TRBJ2-7; no definite D call. The CDR3 spans 13 residues. Germline V CDR1 and CDR2: SQVTM, ANQGSEA. Between the trimmed V and J ends, which lost 4 bases and 3 bases, there was a span of 13 bases. The CDR3 region is CSVGGRSHYEQYF. CDR3 sequence (DNA): TGCAGCGTTGGCGGACGCAGTCACTACGAGCAGTACTTC.

This clone was seen a handful of times. The V call is TRBV30, the J call TRBJ2-6; D might be TRBD1 (5 bases). Trimming cost V 3 bases and J 2 bases, with 8 bases left between them. This CDR3 contains 14 residues. Germline V gives CDR1 GTSNPN, CDR2 SVGIG (reference sequence). The CDR3 region is CAWRQAAGANVLTF. CDR3 DNA sequence: TGTGCCTGGAGACAGGCGGCTGGGGCCAACGTCCTGACTTTC.

Remarks on this clone: Relative to the germline gene, one junction end is altered; a read error may explain this. The V call is TRBV7-9, the J call TRBJ2-7; 10 bases line up with TRBD2. CDR1 and CDR2 (germline): SEHNR, FQNEAQ (reference sequence). The CDR3 length is 13 residues. The CDR3 DNA reads TGTGCCAGCAGCCTAGCGGGGGACTACGAGCAGTACTTC. It specifies CASSLAGDYEQYF.

This rearrangement joins TRBV6-5 to TRBJ2-1; no reliable D call. Trimming stripped 8 bases from V and 5 bases from J, with 7 bases between. CDR3 length: 11 amino acids. Per the germline V gene, CDR1 is MNHEY and CDR2 is SVGAGI. CDR3 sequence reads: CASRANNEQFF. The CDR3 bases are TGTGCCAGCCGGGCGAACAATGAGCAGTTCTTC.

This chain links TRBV11-2 with TRBJ2-5; D not certain. The CDR3 spans 12 residues. The germline V gene encodes CDR1 SGHAT and CDR2 FQNNGV. V was cut by 1 base and J by 5 bases, with 5 bases left in between. Written as DNA, the CDR3 is TGTGCCAGCAGCTTAGCCCGGGAGACCCAGTACTTC. Its protein product is CASSLARETQYF.

For the CDR3, the DNA is TGCGCCAGCAGCCAAGAAGGTACGGGATCTAGCTTTGGCTACACCTTC. Amino acids: CASSQEGTGSSFGYTF. V is TRBV4-1 and J is TRBJ1-2, with no clear D. The CDR3 loop spans 16 amino acids. CDR1 and CDR2 (germline): MGHRA, YSYEKL. Deletions cut 0 bases from V and 7 bases from J, with 18 bases between.

The rearrangement links TRBV7-9 to TRBJ2-7; D ambiguous. Trimming cost V 3 bases and J 1 base, with 7 bases left between them. The CDR3 consists of 13 residues. CDR1 and CDR2 from the germline V gene are SEHNR and FQNEAQ (reference sequence). The CDR3 reads CASSLVESYEQYF. In nucleotides, the CDR3 is TGTGCCAGCAGCTTGGTGGAGTCCTACGAGCAGTACTTC.

The chain employs TRBV29-1 and TRBJ1-4, with a possible D match to TRBD1 (5 bases). The CDR3 totals 13 residues. V was clipped by 5 bases and J by 4 bases, with 11 bases between them. CDR1 and CDR2 from the germline V gene are SQVTM and ANQGSEA. CDR3 DNA: TGCAGCGTTAACCGGGGCCGTAATGAAAAACTGTTTTTT. This encodes CSVNRGRNEKLFF.

This rearrangement joins TRBV6-5 to TRBJ2-5; D ambiguous. V was trimmed by 7 bases and J by 7 bases, leaving 13 bases between them. Germline-derived CDR1 and CDR2 are MNHEY and SVGAGI. This CDR3 has 12 amino acids. CDR3 nucleotide sequence: TGTGCCAGCATCACCGACTCCGGGACCCAGTACTTC. This gives the protein CASITDSGTQYF.

Comments on this clone: Other DNA variants within this sample encode the same CDR3. This chain links TRBV5-1 with TRBJ2-5, with 12 bases lining up with TRBD2. V shed 1 base, J shed 2 bases, and the junction held 0 bases outside the gene matches. CDR1 SGHRS and CDR2 YFSETQ come from the germline V gene. The length of the CDR3 is 15 residues. Here the CDR3 DNA reads TGCGCCAGCAGCTTGACTAGCGGGGGGCAAGAGACCCAGTACTTC. It codes for CASSLTSGGQETQYF.

On this clone: The germline gene is not matched at one end of the junction; a read error may be the cause. The chain recombines TRBV4-1 with TRBJ2-5, with D unresolved. Looked up from germline, CDR1 is MGHRA and CDR2 is YSYEKL. The CDR3 covers 15 residues. CDR3 nucleotide sequence: TGCGCCAGCAGTCAAGTCGCCGCTTACGGAGAGACCCAGTACTTC. This gives the protein CASSQVAAYGETQYF.

The chain has TRBV5-1 and TRBJ1-1; D may be TRBD1 (5 bases). The CDR3 runs to 14 residues. Germline-derived CDR1 and CDR2 are SGHRS and YFSETQ. V gave up 4 bases and J gave up 4 bases, with 14 bases separating them. The CDR3 bases are TGCGCCAGCAGCCCGGACCAGGGTCCCACTGAAGCTTTCTTT. This encodes CASSPDQGPTEAFF.

The chain uses TRBV18 and TRBJ1-6; the match to TRBD1 covers 10 bases. This CDR3 has 16 amino acids. Germline V gives CDR1 KGHSH, CDR2 LQKENI. The V segment lost 3 bases and the J segment 7 bases; nucleotides outside the gene matches: 6. CDR3 sequence (DNA): TGTGCCAGCTCACCGCAATCGGACAGGGGGAATTCACCCCTCCACTTT. Its translation: CASSPQSDRGNSPLHF.

This clone was observed at least ten times. The rearrangement links TRBV6-5 to TRBJ1-3, with D hard to call. Looked up from germline, CDR1 is MNHEY and CDR2 is SVGAGI. Trimming removed 7 bases from V and 0 bases from J, with 7 bases in between. The CDR3 is 13 amino acids. DNA of the CDR3: TGTGCCAGCACCAGTTCCTCTGGAAACACCATATATTTT. It translates to CASTSSSGNTIYF.

This clone was seen a few times. The genes are TRBV14 and TRBJ1-2; D is uncertain. The germline gives CDR1 SGHDN, CDR2 FVKESK. This CDR3 spans 13 amino acids. Trimming took off 0 bases at V and 5 bases at J, with 7 bases between the two ends. The CDR3 spells CASSQDLWYGYTF. The DNA of the CDR3 is TGTGCCAGCAGCCAAGATCTTTGGTATGGCTACACCTTC.

A note on this clone: The junction and the germline gene differ at one end; a read error may be behind it. The rearrangement links TRBV9 to TRBJ2-7; possibly TRBD1 for D (6 bases). The CDR3 extends over 15 amino acids. Germline loops: CDR1 SGDLS, CDR2 YYNGEE. CDR3 nucleotides: TGTGCCGGCAGCAGGACAGTTAACCCTTCCTACGAGCAGTACTTC. It specifies CAGSRTVNPSYEQYF. The entire variable domain, with the rest obtained from reference TRBV9 and TRBJ2-7, is as follows: DSGVTQTPKHLITATGQRVTLRCSPRSGDLSVYWYQQSLDQGLQFLIQYYNGEERAKGNILERFSAQQFPDLHSELNLSSLELGDSALYFCAGSRTVNPSYEQYFGPGTRLTVT.

This chain uses TRBV7-3 with TRBJ2-3, with D possibly matching TRBD2 (6 bases). CDR3 size: 15 residues. Germline CDR1 SGHTA, CDR2 FQGTGA. Trimming removed 3 bases from V and 4 bases from J, with 14 bases in between. The CDR3 DNA reads TGTGCCAGCAGCTTCGGGGGTTATGGGGCAGATACGCAGTATTTT. Its translation is CASSFGGYGADTQYF. The full variable domain, rest sourced from reference TRBV7-3 and TRBJ2-3, is GAGVSQTPSNKVTEKGKYVELRCDPISGHTALYWYRQSLGQGPEFLIYFQGTGAADDSGLPNDRFFAVRPEGSVSTLKIQRTERGDSAVYLCASSFGGYGADTQYFGPGTRLTVL.

The V call is TRBV25-1, the J call TRBJ1-1, with a possible D match to TRBD1 (6 bases). V lost 8 bases, J lost 3 bases, and 16 bases lay in between. Germline V gene sequence: CDR1 MGHDK, CDR2 SYGVNS. The CDR3 has 14 residues. The CDR3 reads CASGIGGRDTEAFF. The DNA of the CDR3 is TGTGCCAGCGGTATCGGGGGCCGGGACACTGAAGCTTTCTTT.

The chain carries TRBV25-1 and TRBJ2-7, with unresolved D. Germline V gene sequence: CDR1 MGHDK, CDR2 SYGVNS. V gave up 6 bases and J gave up 0 bases, with 9 bases separating them. CDR3 size: 13 residues. The CDR3 loop reads CASRRSPSYEQYF. In DNA, the CDR3 is TGTGCCAGCAGGAGATCACCCTCCTACGAGCAGTACTTC.

The rearrangement links TRBV2 to TRBJ1-5; tentative D call: TRBD1 (6 bases). Germline assignment: CDR1 SNHLY and CDR2 FYNNEI. This CDR3 spans 14 amino acids. V was trimmed by 6 bases and J by 1 base, leaving 10 bases between them. The CDR3 is CASSVDRSNQPQHF. The CDR3 nucleotides read TGTGCCAGCAGCGTAGACAGGAGCAATCAGCCCCAGCATTTT.

The J gene is TRBJ2-7, the V gene TRBV6-1; the D gene is possibly TRBD1 (8 bases). This CDR3 spans 14 amino acids. Trimming took 4 bases from V and 3 from J, leaving 13 bases between them. Germline V gene data show CDR1 as MNHNS and CDR2 as SASEGT. The CDR3 spells CASSGHRGGYEQYF. CDR3 DNA: TGTGCCAGCAGTGGCCACAGGGGGGGCTACGAGCAGTACTTC.

The chain combines TRBV29-1 with TRBJ2-5; a weak D match, TRBD2 (5 bases). The CDR3 is made up of 12 amino acids. Per the germline V gene, CDR1 is SQVTM and CDR2 is ANQGSEA. Trimming took off 0 bases at V and 5 bases at J, with 7 bases between the two ends. The CDR3 bases are TGCAGCGTTGAAGATCCGGGGGAGACCCAGTACTTC. This gives the protein CSVEDPGETQYF.